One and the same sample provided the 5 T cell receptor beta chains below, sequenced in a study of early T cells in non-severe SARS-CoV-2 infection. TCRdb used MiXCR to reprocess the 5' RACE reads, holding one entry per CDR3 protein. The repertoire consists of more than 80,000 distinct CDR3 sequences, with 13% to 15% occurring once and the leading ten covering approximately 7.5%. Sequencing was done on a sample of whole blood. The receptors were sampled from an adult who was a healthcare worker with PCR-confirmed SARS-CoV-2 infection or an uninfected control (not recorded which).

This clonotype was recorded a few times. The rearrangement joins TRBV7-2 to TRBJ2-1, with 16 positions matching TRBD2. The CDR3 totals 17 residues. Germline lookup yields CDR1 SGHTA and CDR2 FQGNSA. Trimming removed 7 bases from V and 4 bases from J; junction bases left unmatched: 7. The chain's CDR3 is CASTPGLAGGGYNEQFF. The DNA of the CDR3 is TGTGCCAGCACACCGGGACTAGCGGGAGGGGGTTACAATGAGCAGTTCTTC.

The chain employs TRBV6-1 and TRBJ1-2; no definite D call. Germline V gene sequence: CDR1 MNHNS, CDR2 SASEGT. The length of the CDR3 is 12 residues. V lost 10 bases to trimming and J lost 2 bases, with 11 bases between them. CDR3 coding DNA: TGTGCCACCTCTGACAAAAACTATGGCTACACCTTC. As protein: CATSDKNYGYTF.

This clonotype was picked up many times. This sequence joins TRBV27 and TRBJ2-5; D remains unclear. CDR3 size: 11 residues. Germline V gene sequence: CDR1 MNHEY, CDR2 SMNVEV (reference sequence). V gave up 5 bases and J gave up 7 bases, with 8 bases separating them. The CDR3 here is CASSLPPTQYF. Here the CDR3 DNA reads TGTGCCAGCAGTCTTCCCCCGACCCAGTACTTC.

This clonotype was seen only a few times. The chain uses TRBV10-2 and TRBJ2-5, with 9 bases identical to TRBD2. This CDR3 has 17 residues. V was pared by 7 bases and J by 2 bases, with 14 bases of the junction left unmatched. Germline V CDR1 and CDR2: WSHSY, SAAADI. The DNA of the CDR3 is TGCGCCAGCACCCCCTTGGTGACTAGCGGAGAGCAAGAGACCCAGTACTTC. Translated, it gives CASTPLVTSGEQETQYF.

CDR3 sequence: CSVMGQLSGNTIYF. CDR3 DNA sequence: TGCAGCGTCATGGGACAGCTCTCTGGAAACACCATATATTTT. V and J are TRBV29-1 and TRBJ1-3; 7 nucleotides agree with TRBD1. The J segment lost 0 bases and the V segment lost 6 bases, leaving 5 bases of the junction unmatched. Germline CDR1 reads SQVTM; CDR2 reads ANQGSEA. The CDR3 is 14 residues long.